This is a list of T cell receptor beta chains from one sample in a study of T-cell reconstitution after alpha-beta-depleted transplantation in children. TCRdb recomputed calls from the PCR reads with MiXCR, one row per CDR3 protein. The data hold about 980,000 distinct CDR3 sequences, with roughly 29% observed a single time. The sequenced sample was PBMCs, mostly from graft donor cells, obtained 360 days after TCRalphabeta/CD19-depleted stem cell transplant. The origin of the receptors is a boy younger than two who had a stem cell transplant for SCID, so the T cells may come from the graft donor. The CDR3 runs from the conserved cysteine through the conserved F or W. D genes are given only for firm matches. The size entry is marked missing in some rows and otherwise reads once, few, many or a size class.

D	size	J	V	CDR3	DNA
NA	NA	TRBJ1-1	TRBV5-1	CASSPRGVRTLEAFF	TGCGCCAGCAGCCCACGGGGGGTCCGTACGCTCGAAGCTTTCTTT
TRBD1	NA	TRBJ2-5	TRBV24-1	CATLGQQETQYF	TGTGCCACCCTGGGACAGCAAGAGACCCAGTACTTC
TRBD1	NA	TRBJ1-5	TRBV12-3/TRBV12-4	CASASTGAPLPQHF	TGTGCCAGCGCCTCGACAGGGGCCCCGCTTCCCCAGCATTTT
NA	many	TRBJ1-5	TRBV10-3	CAISEGNNQPQHF	TGTGCCATCAGTGAAGGGAACAATCAGCCCCAGCATTTT
NA	NA	TRBJ2-1	TRBV29-1	CSACRWGSSYNEQFF	TGCAGCGCCTGTCGCTGGGGGAGCTCCTACAATGAGCAGTTCTTC
NA	NA	TRBJ2-7	TRBV6-1	CASRGSRYFYEQYF	TGTGCCAGCAGGGGGTCCCGTTACTTCTACGAGCAGTACTTC
TRBD1	few	TRBJ1-6	TRBV6-5	CASSYATGANSPLHF	TGTGCCAGCAGCTACGCGACAGGGGCTAATTCACCCCTCCACTTT
NA	few	TRBJ2-7	TRBV5-1	CASSSRQAGGEQYF	TGCGCCAGCAGCTCCCGACAGGCTGGGGGGGAGCAGTACTTC
TRBD2	few	TRBJ2-1	TRBV20-1	CSAPHRSGGNEQFF	TGCAGTGCGCCGCACCGAAGCGGGGGCAATGAGCAGTTCTTC
NA	NA	TRBJ2-2	TRBV5-6	CASSLAQLSGELFF	TGTGCCAGCAGCTTGGCCCAGCTCTCCGGGGAGCTGTTTTTT
TRBD1	few	TRBJ2-2	TRBV24-1	CATSDGTGKAGELFF	TGTGCCACCAGTGATGGGACAGGGAAAGCCGGGGAGCTGTTTTTT
NA	NA	TRBJ1-1	TRBV7-6	CASSLFSATEAFF	TGTGCCAGCAGCTTATTCAGTGCCACTGAAGCTTTCTTT
NA	NA	TRBJ2-7	TRBV28	CASSLSHYEQYF	TGTGCCAGCAGTTTATCCCACTACGAGCAGTACTTC
NA	NA	TRBJ2-5	TRBV12-3/TRBV12-4	CASSPARTDETQYF	TGTGCCAGCAGCCCAGCTAGGACAGATGAGACCCAGTACTTC
NA	NA	TRBJ2-2	TRBV6-5	CASSPLQGSTGELFF	TGTGCCAGCAGTCCTCTACAGGGATCCACCGGGGAGCTGTTTTTT
TRBD2	NA	TRBJ2-1	TRBV12-3/TRBV12-4	CASSLAKILGGNKNEQFF	TGTGCCAGCAGTTTAGCTAAGATCTTGGGAGGGAATAAGAATGAGCAGTTCTTC
TRBD1	NA	TRBJ2-2	TRBV28	CASSFPTGPSSNTGELFF	TGTGCCAGCAGTTTCCCGACAGGGCCCTCTTCGAACACCGGGGAGCTGTTTTTT
NA	NA	TRBJ2-1	TRBV29-1	CSVLGPYNEQFF	TGCAGCGTCCTTGGCCCCTACAATGAGCAGTTCTTC
NA	NA	TRBJ2-7	TRBV12-3/TRBV12-4	CASSSLVYEQYF	TGTGCCAGCAGCTCCCTAGTCTACGAGCAGTACTTC
NA	few	TRBJ2-3	TRBV12-3/TRBV12-4	CASSFMAPGRGQYF	TGTGCCAGCAGTTTTATGGCCCCGGGGAGAGGGCAGTATTTT
NA	NA	TRBJ1-2	TRBV12-3/TRBV12-4	CASRGHPGAYGYTF	TGTGCCAGCAGGGGACATCCGGGGGCCTATGGCTACACCTTC
NA	NA	TRBJ2-5	TRBV18	CASSPGRIYGTQYF	TGTGCCAGCTCACCGGGCCGAATCTACGGGACCCAGTACTTC
NA	few	TRBJ1-2	TRBV4-2	CASSQGTYGYTF	TGTGCCAGCAGCCAGGGGACCTATGGCTACACCTTC
NA	NA	TRBJ1-2	TRBV12-3/TRBV12-4	CASSLWTAGLGRGYTF	TGTGCCAGCAGTTTGTGGACAGCGGGCTTGGGGAGGGGCTACACCTTC
NA	few	TRBJ1-1	TRBV5-1	CASSREGPMNTEAFF	TGCGCCAGCTCGCGCGAGGGGCCGATGAACACTGAAGCTTTCTTT
TRBD1	few	TRBJ2-7	TRBV28	CASSLRRQGTYEQYF	TGTGCCAGCAGTTTAAGGAGACAGGGGACCTACGAGCAGTACTTC
NA	NA	TRBJ2-3	TRBV5-1	CASSFGRFDTQYF	TGCGCCAGCAGCTTTGGCCGATTCGATACGCAGTATTTT
TRBD2	NA	TRBJ2-3	TRBV4-1	CASSQDTSGTWLTQYF	TGCGCCAGCAGCCAGGATACTAGCGGGACTTGGCTTACGCAGTATTTT